The 24 T cell receptor beta chains below come from one sample, sequenced in a study of blood T cell repertoires in COVID-19. TCRdb keeps only in-frame clones here, not all; method: immunoSEQ multiplex PCR. The repertoire holds about 70,000 clones, with 60% to 80% as singletons. The sequenced sample consisted of peripheral blood. The receptor source for this set is a human donor in a cohort sampled during active COVID-19.

This rearrangement joins TRBV11-1 to TRBJ2-1; TRBD2 aligns across 12 bases. V shed 5 bases, J shed 8 bases, and the junction held 10 bases outside the gene matches. The CDR3 consists of 16 residues. The germline V gene encodes CDR1 SGHAT and CDR2 FQDESV (reference sequence). The CDR3 sequence: CASSPPSGGGRDEQFF. DNA of the CDR3: TGTGCCAGCAGCCCGCCTAGCGGGGGGGGCCGGGATGAGCAGTTCTTC. The full variable domain, in which reference TRBV11-1 and TRBJ2-1 provide the parts outside the CDR3, is EAEVAQSPRYKITEKSQAVAFWCDPISGHATLYWYRQILGQGPELLVQFQDESVVDDSQLPKDRFSAERLKGVDSTLKIQPAELGDSAMYLCASSPPSGGGRDEQFFGPGTRLTVL.

The chain carries TRBV5-1 and TRBJ2-3; unclear D gene. CDR1 SGHRS and CDR2 YFSETQ come from the germline V gene. The V end was cut by 0 bases, the J end by 2 bases, with 7 bases between. The CDR3 is 14 residues long. The CDR3 coding sequence is TGCGCCAGCAGCTTGGACTATATCACAGATACGCAGTATTTT. It yields the protein CASSLDYITDTQYF.

The V and J genes are TRBV6-5 and TRBJ1-4; D unclear. This CDR3 is built from 14 residues. Trimming took 8 bases from V and 0 from J, leaving 10 bases between them. Germline V lookup: CDR1 MNHEY, CDR2 SVGAGI. The CDR3 protein is CASGRDATNEKLFF. The CDR3, as DNA: TGTGCCAGCGGGAGGGATGCAACTAATGAAAAACTGTTTTTT.

The chain employs TRBV5-1 and TRBJ1-6, with 12 positions matching TRBD1. V lost 0 bases, J lost 6 bases, and 1 base stayed unmatched. Germline CDR1 reads SGHRS; CDR2 reads YFSETQ. CDR3 length: 16 amino acids. In DNA, the CDR3 is TGCGCCAGCAGCTTGGAGGGACAGGGGGCTAATTCACCCCTCCACTTT. Translation gives CASSLEGQGANSPLHF.

The chain recombines TRBV3-1 (or the pseudogene TRBV3-2) with TRBJ1-3; TRBD1 matches 7 bases. V shed 4 bases, J shed 0 bases, and the junction held 3 bases outside the gene matches. CDR1 and CDR2 (germline): LGHDT, YNNKEL (reference sequence). The CDR3 length is 15 residues. The CDR3 spells CASSPWDSSGNTIYF. Written as DNA, the CDR3 is TGTGCCAGCAGCCCGTGGGACAGCTCTGGAAACACCATATATTTT.

V usage is TRBV18 and J usage is TRBJ2-2; 9 nucleotides align to TRBD2. Unmatched junction bases numbered 6, after V lost 3 bases and J lost 4 bases. The germline V gene has CDR1 KGHSH and CDR2 LQKENI. The CDR3 totals 16 residues. CDR3 region: CASSPSGGFGTGELFF. The CDR3 DNA is TGTGCCAGCTCACCCAGCGGGGGGTTCGGCACCGGGGAGCTGTTTTTT.

The chain combines TRBV5-1 with TRBJ2-6; no clear D gene. In germline, CDR1 is SGHRS, CDR2 YFSETQ. V lost 0 bases to trimming and J lost 0 bases, with 10 bases between them. This CDR3 is built from 17 residues. The CDR3 DNA reads as TGCGCCAGCAGCTTGGGACAACCCTCCTCTGGGGCCAACGTCCTGACTTTC. It specifies CASSLGQPSSGANVLTF.

The chain links TRBV24-1 to TRBJ2-5; 14 bases agree with TRBD2. Germline V gene sequence: CDR1 KGHDR, CDR2 SFDVKD. There are 16 residues in the CDR3. V lost 4 bases to trimming and J lost 1 base; unmatched junction nucleotides: 1. CDR3 bases: TGTGCCACCAGTGAAGGGACTAGCGGGGGCCAAGAGACCCAGTACTTC. It codes for CATSEGTSGGQETQYF.

This clone has only one observation. This chain connects TRBV6-5 to TRBJ1-1; 9 bases are shared with TRBD1. The CDR3 has 16 residues. Germline V CDR1 and CDR2: MNHEY, SVGAGI. Trimming removed 4 bases from V and 4 bases from J; junction bases left unmatched: 10. The CDR3 DNA sequence: TGTGCCAGCAGTTCGAACAGGGGGCGAGCGGGCACTGAAGCTTTCTTT. Amino acid sequence: CASSSNRGRAGTEAFF.

The chain combines TRBV13 with TRBJ1-2; a possible D gene is TRBD1 (6 bases). Germline lookup yields CDR1 PRHDT and CDR2 FYEKMQ (reference sequence). CDR3 length: 13 amino acids. Trimming stripped 1 base from V and 10 bases from J, with 13 bases between. The CDR3 region has the DNA TGTGCCAGCAGCTTAGACCTACAGGGAGACTACACCTTC. Amino acid sequence: CASSLDLQGDYTF.

This clone occurred once. The chain joins TRBV5-4 to TRBJ2-5, with D tentatively TRBD2 (6 bases). Per germline, CDR1 SGHNT and CDR2 YYREEE (reference sequence). Trimming left V 0 bases short and J 5 bases short, with 11 bases between. CDR3 length: 14 amino acids. The CDR3 region is CASSLAGDSETQYF. The CDR3 DNA sequence: TGTGCCAGCAGCTTGGCCGGGGACTCGGAGACCCAGTACTTC. The full variable domain, with the rest looked up from reference TRBV5-4 and TRBJ2-5, is ETGVTQSPTHLIKTRGQQVTLRCSSQSGHNTVSWYQQALGQGPQFIFQYYREEENGRGNFPPRFSGLQFPNYSSELNVNALELDDSALYLCASSLAGDSETQYFGPGTRLLVL.

The chain links TRBV9 to TRBJ2-5, with a tentative D call TRBD1 (5 bases). Trimming shortened V by 0 bases and J by 12 bases, and 12 bases separated the two germline ends. CDR3 length: 12 residues. Germline V gives CDR1 SGDLS, CDR2 YYNGEE. The CDR3 loop is CASSVAQGPEYF. The DNA for the CDR3 is TGTGCCAGCAGCGTAGCTCAGGGTCCGGAGTACTTC.

V gene TRBV3-1 (or the pseudogene TRBV3-2) combines with J gene TRBJ2-1; D call uncertain. Trimming cost V 2 bases and J 6 bases, with 14 bases left between them. The CDR3 contains 15 residues. Germline CDR1 reads LGHDT; CDR2 reads YNNKEL (reference sequence). CDR3 DNA sequence: TGTGCCAGCAGCCAAAGACTGTGGGTAGGCAATGAGCAGTTCTTC. Translating it yields CASSQRLWVGNEQFF.

This sequence joins TRBV5-4 and TRBJ1-2, with TRBD1 matching 7 bases. The CDR3 totals 15 residues. The ends lost 4 bases at V and 5 bases at J; junction bases unmatched: 11. Germline loops: CDR1 SGHNT, CDR2 YYREEE (reference sequence). The CDR3 region is CASSPGTDTGYGYTF. The CDR3 coding sequence is TGTGCCAGCAGCCCCGGGACAGATACAGGTTATGGCTACACCTTC.

This clone occurred once. V and J are TRBV7-2 and TRBJ2-7; 8 bases are shared with TRBD2. Unmatched junction bases numbered 7, after V lost 5 bases and J lost 1 base. From germline, CDR1 is SGHTA and CDR2 FQGNSA. The CDR3 is 15 amino acids. CDR3 DNA: TGTGCCAGCAGCCAAGGACTAGCCCAATCCTACGAGCAGTACTTC. Its protein product is CASSQGLAQSYEQYF. The full variable domain, rest sourced from reference TRBV7-2 and TRBJ2-7, is GAGVSQSPSNKVTEKGKDVELRCDPISGHTALYWYRQSLGQGLEFLIYFQGNSAPDKSGLPSDRFSAERTGGSVSTLTIQRTQQEDSAVYLCASSQGLAQSYEQYFGPGTRLTVT.

Here the CDR3 DNA reads TGTGCCAGCAGCCTCAGGCCGGGGTGGAACTATGGCTACACCTTC. As protein: CASSLRPGWNYGYTF. V and J are TRBV11-2 and TRBJ1-2; unclear D gene. CDR1 and CDR2 (germline): SGHAT, FQNNGV. The germline V and J ends were trimmed by 5 bases and 2 bases, with 15 bases remaining between them. The CDR3 is made up of 15 amino acids.

This clone came up once. The chain recombines TRBV25-1 with TRBJ2-5; D is perhaps TRBD1 (6 bases). With 5 bases removed from V and 2 bases from J, the gap between germline ends came to 12 bases. Germline V gives CDR1 MGHDK, CDR2 SYGVNS. This CDR3 is 14 amino acids long. CDR3 in amino acids: CASSRPGDQETQYF. CDR3 coding DNA: TGTGCCAGCAGTCGGCCAGGGGATCAAGAGACCCAGTACTTC.

Only a few counts were recorded for this clone. V usage is TRBV5-4 and J usage is TRBJ1-5, with D uncertain. With 3 bases removed from V and 4 bases from J, the gap between germline ends came to 8 bases. This CDR3 is built from 13 residues. CDR1 is SGHNT and CDR2 is YYREEE in the germline V gene (reference sequence). This chain's CDR3 is CASSYAPNQPQHF. The CDR3 region has the DNA TGTGCCAGCAGCTATGCGCCGAATCAGCCCCAGCATTTT.

The table lists this clone with a few counts. The rearrangement links TRBV5-4 to TRBJ2-7, with unresolved D. V dropped 0 bases and J dropped 3 bases, with 7 bases sitting between them. The CDR3 is 13 amino acids. Germline CDR1 and CDR2: SGHNT and YYREEE (reference sequence). The CDR3 spells CASSLEPFYEQYF. CDR3 sequence (DNA): TGTGCCAGCAGCTTGGAGCCCTTCTACGAGCAGTACTTC. The entire variable domain, with the rest obtained from reference TRBV5-4 and TRBJ2-7, is as follows: ETGVTQSPTHLIKTRGQQVTLRCSSQSGHNTVSWYQQALGQGPQFIFQYYREEENGRGNFPPRFSGLQFPNYSSELNVNALELDDSALYLCASSLEPFYEQYFGPGTRLTVT.

This sequence joins TRBV4-1 and TRBJ2-6; 7 bases are a match to TRBD1. Looked up from germline, CDR1 is MGHRA and CDR2 is YSYEKL. V shed 4 bases, J shed 0 bases, and the junction held 3 bases outside the gene matches. The CDR3 is made up of 16 amino acids. The CDR3 DNA reads as TGCGCCAGCAGCCGACGGGACAGCTCTGGGGCCAACGTCCTGACTTTC. This translates into CASSRRDSSGANVLTF.

This sequence joins TRBV5-1 and TRBJ1-1; 7 positions agree with TRBD1. The CDR3 extends over 14 amino acids. The trim removed 5 bases at V and 2 bases at J, leaving 6 bases unmatched. Germline loops: CDR1 SGHRS, CDR2 YFSETQ. CDR3 region: CASSLTGENTEAFF. The CDR3 region has the DNA TGCGCCAGCAGTCTAACAGGGGAAAACACTGAAGCTTTCTTT.

This chain connects TRBV18 to TRBJ2-5; 8 bases map to TRBD2. There are 18 residues in the CDR3. From germline, CDR1 is KGHSH and CDR2 LQKENI. The J segment lost 0 bases and the V segment lost 2 bases, leaving 11 bases of the junction unmatched. The CDR3 DNA reads as TGTGCCAGCTCACCAGCTACGTCGGTAGCGGGGTACCAAGAGACCCAGTACTTC. It yields the protein CASSPATSVAGYQETQYF.

The chain combines TRBV9 with TRBJ2-3; 12 bases align to TRBD1. The CDR3 contains 14 residues. Germline loops: CDR1 SGDLS, CDR2 YYNGEE. Unmatched junction bases numbered 6, after V lost 3 bases and J lost 10 bases. CDR3 sequence reads: CASSGGQGAPAQYF. CDR3 nucleotides: TGTGCCAGCAGCGGGGGACAGGGGGCGCCGGCGCAGTATTTT.

The chain employs TRBV6-5 and TRBJ1-6; 9 bases match TRBD1. CDR1 is MNHEY, CDR2 SVGAGI, per germline. The CDR3 contains 14 residues. J gave up 9 bases and V 6 bases, and 6 bases lay outside the gene matches. CDR3 nucleotides: TGTGCCAGCAGAACCGGGACAGGGTTTTCACCCCTCCACTTT. Encoded protein: CASRTGTGFSPLHF.